The clone carrying this TCR beta chain has just one count. Its antigen is unknown. The data are from a study of cytomegalovirus exposure and HLA in healthy donors. Study-wide results and limits: Later analysis demonstrated an association between a missense DCLRE1C variant and TCR beta V- and J-gene trimming.

CDR1 is LNHNV and CDR2 is YYDKDF in the germline V gene (reference sequence). After removal of 0 bases from V and 0 bases from J, the junction contained 2 bases not matched to a gene. The length of the CDR3 is 16 residues. The PCR used 60 Vbeta and 13 Jbeta primers. Sequencing used immunoSEQ multiplex PCR; TCRdb keeps in-frame clones, though not all of them. Among 100,000 to 150,000 clones, about 80% were seen once, and the ten largest hold more than 2.5%. Sequenced material: PBMCs. This chain links TRBV15 with TRBJ1-3, with 7 bases lining up with TRBD1. The receptor comes from a woman in her fifties or sixties in good health and CMV-seronegative. DNA of the CDR3: TGTGCCACCAGCAGAGATTGGGACAGCTCTGGAAACACCATATATTTT. Its translation: CATSRDWDSSGNTIYF.